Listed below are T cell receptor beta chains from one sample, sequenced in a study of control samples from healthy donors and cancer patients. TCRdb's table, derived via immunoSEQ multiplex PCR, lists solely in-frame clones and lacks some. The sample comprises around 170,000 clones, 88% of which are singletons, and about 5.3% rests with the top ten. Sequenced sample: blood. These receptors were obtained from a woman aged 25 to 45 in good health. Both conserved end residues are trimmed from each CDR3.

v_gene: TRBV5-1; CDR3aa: ASSHPGISGTREETQY
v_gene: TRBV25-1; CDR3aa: ASSEEGPTAYNEQF
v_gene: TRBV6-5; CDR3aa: ASSPRTRRDEQF
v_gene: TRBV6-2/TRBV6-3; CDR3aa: ASRPTGGAQPQH
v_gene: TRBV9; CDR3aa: ASSVEGGGRVETQY
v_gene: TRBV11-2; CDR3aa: ASSQPSTDTQY
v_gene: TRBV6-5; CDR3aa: ASSYGGETQY
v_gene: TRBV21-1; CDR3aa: ASSNTLTEETQY
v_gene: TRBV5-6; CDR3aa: ASSLGVGSTDTQY
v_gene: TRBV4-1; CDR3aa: ASSQNADSSGNTIY
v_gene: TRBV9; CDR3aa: ASSEGTSGRVLTDTQY
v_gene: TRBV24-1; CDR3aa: ATSGVGNTEAF
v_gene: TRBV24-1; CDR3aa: ATSDPKGDSFQETQY
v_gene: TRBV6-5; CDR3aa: ASRTTSGRGETQY
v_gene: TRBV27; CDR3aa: ASSIGTGELF
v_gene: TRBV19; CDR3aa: ASSIAGGRIETQY
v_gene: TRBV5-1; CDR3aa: ASSLEGRADTQY
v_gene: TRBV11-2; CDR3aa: ASSPSPKTGGRSPLH
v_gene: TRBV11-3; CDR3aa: ASSFGGKSTDTQY
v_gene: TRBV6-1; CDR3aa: ASSEFQGTEAF
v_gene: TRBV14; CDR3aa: ASSQGLATTDTQY
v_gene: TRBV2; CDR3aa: ASSDWQTNEQF
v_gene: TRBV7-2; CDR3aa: ASQNHRTNYGYT